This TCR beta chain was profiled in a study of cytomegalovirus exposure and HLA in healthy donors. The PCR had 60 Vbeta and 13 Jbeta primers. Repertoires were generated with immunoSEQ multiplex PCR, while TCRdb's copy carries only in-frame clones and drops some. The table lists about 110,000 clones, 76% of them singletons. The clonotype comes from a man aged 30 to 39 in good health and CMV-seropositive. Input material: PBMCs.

The CDR3 is CASRTPSGSRELFF. The DNA of the CDR3 is TGTGCCAGCAGGACCCCTAGCGGGTCCAGGGAGCTGTTTTTT. The rearrangement links TRBV28 to TRBJ2-2; TRBD2 aligns across 8 bases. V lost 6 bases, J lost 9 bases, and 9 bases stayed unmatched. Per germline, CDR1 MDHEN and CDR2 SYDVKM. The CDR3 contains 14 residues.